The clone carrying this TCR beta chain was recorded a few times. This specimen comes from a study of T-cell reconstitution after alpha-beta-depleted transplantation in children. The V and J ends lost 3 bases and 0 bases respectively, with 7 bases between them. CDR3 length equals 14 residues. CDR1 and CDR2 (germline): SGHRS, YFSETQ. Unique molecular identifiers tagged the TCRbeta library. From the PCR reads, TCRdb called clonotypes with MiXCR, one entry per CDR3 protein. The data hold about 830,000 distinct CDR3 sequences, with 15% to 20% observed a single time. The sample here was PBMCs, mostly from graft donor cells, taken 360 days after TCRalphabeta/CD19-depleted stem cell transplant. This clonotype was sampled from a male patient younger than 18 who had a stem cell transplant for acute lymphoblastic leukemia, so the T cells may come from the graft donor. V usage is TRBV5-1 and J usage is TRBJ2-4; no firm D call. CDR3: CASSSTIAKNIQYF. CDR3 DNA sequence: TGCGCCAGCAGCTCGACAATAGCCAAAAACATTCAGTACTTC.